This TCR beta chain was obtained from a study of blood T cell repertoires in COVID-19 (dated by TCRdb to 2018 to 2021). At the level of the whole study: Samples from collaborators originated in the United States, Italy and Spain and spanned both the acute and convalescent phases of COVID-19. The prospective study material was composed of cDNA or gDNA derived from T cells, B-cell-depleted T cells, or PBMCs. Subjects who had been exposed to COVID-19, were actively infected with it, or had recovered from it provided the deeply sampled blood TCRbeta repertoires that made up the dataset. A freely available public database, intended as a resource for researchers studying the immune response to SARS-CoV-2, is where the repertoires were released. Samples came from the ongoing ImmuneRACE study (first 160 participants) plus 1,254 subjects from 6 global collaborators. Nearly every sample came with metadata listing a de-identified subject ID, COVID-19 status, age in years and sex. HLA class I and class II types, where available, came from metadata supplied by the sample provider rather than from assay-based typing. Points the paper makes about the study in general: The amount of clinical and demographic metadata varied by source and participant and was provided uncurated.

This clone was seen only a few times. There is no known antigen for this receptor. No much larger clone is present one base from it, and per-base qualities are unavailable. Whole blood was collected in K2EDTA tubes by collaborating institutions according to the institutions' own protocols. Collaborator samples were shipped for TCRbeta analysis as frozen whole blood, isolated PBMCs, or DNA extracted from either sample type. The CDR3 has 13 amino acids, counting the end cysteine and phenylalanine. Just CDR3 DNA is preserved here, 39 bases in frame from base 1. CDR1 SQVTM and CDR2 ANQGSEA are derived from the germline V gene. Relative to germline, V is missing 7 bases and J is missing 2 bases, with 3 bases of the junction outside any gene match. TCRbeta CDR3 regions were amplified from genomic DNA by means of the immunoSEQ Assay, a bias-controlled multiplex PCR. The original pipeline was this. The number of nucleated cells in each sample was estimated by amplification of reference gene primers within the assay. Sequence reads were collapsed and filtered to measure the absolute abundance of every unique TCRbeta CDR3 rearrangement. For each sample, productive Simpson clonality was calculated as the square root of Simpson's diversity index over productive rearrangements. TCRdb carries this immuneACCESS record with in-frame sequences only. Its versions omit some clonotypes, under half of them owing to an unresolved V gene in the studies checked, with the rest unexplained. V and J calls and clone size come straight from that table; D and trimming were deduced from the DNA. A total of about 270,000 clones appear in this sample, approximately 87% of them only once. The ten largest clones capture over 2% of the sample.

The sequencing sample was made of peripheral blood. The rearranged chain carries TRBV29-1 and TRBJ1-5, and TRBD1 matches 9 of the central bases. This clonotype was obtained from a woman between 50 and 59 years old with acute or convalescent COVID-19. The CDR3 region reads CSGGQGGNQPQHF. The bases read TGCAGCGGGGGACAGGGAGGCAATCAGCCCCAGCATTTT.